This T cell receptor beta chain was recorded in a study of blood T cell repertoires in COVID-19. As for the study in general: Some COVID-19 samples were acute and others convalescent; all came from the United States, Italy and Spain. PBMCs, B-cell-depleted T cells, or T cells were the source of the cDNA or gDNA that made up the material.

The table lists this clone with a count of one. Germline V gene sequence: CDR1 SNHLY, CDR2 FYNNEI. V was cut by 6 bases and J by 4 bases, with 15 bases left in between. The CDR3 is 15 amino acids. As handled by the study authors: Amplification with reference gene primers provided the estimates of nucleated cell counts. Only in-frame clones appear in the TCRdb table, and some are missing; sequencing was by immunoSEQ multiplex PCR. Clone size and V and J calls were adopted from that table, with D and trimming inferred from the DNA. The sample holds about 140,000 clones, under 80% seen once. The clonotype was recovered from an older man with acute or convalescent COVID-19. The sequenced sample was peripheral blood. This chain connects TRBV2 to TRBJ2-2; D is possibly TRBD1 (6 bases). The chain's CDR3 is CASRIQGRGTGELFF. The CDR3 DNA reads TGTGCCAGCAGGATACAGGGTCGGGGCACCGGGGAGCTGTTTTTT.